This T cell receptor beta chain came from a study of shared clonotypes between healthy human individuals. Study findings and constraints: Specimens sampled were limited to blood, with tissue repertoires likely differing.

The assay was immunoSEQ multiplex PCR, and TCRdb's table has in-frame clones only and misses some. This table has roughly 2,300,000 clones, around 93% appearing once. Regarding this clone: Its antigen is as yet unknown.

The CDR3 has 17 residues. Per germline, CDR1 GTSNPN and CDR2 SVGIG (reference sequence). Trimming removed 0 bases from V and 4 bases from J; junction bases left unmatched: 8. The rearrangement uses TRBV30 and TRBJ2-5; the match to TRBD2 covers 13 bases. The TCR was taken from a young man in good health. Some clones in this sample may be carry-over from other donors' samples. The material sequenced was naive CD4+ T cells from PBMCs. Indicated subset: CD45RA+ positively selected. The CDR3 DNA reads as TGTGCCTGGAGTGTACTATGGACTAGCGGGAGCGGAGAGACCCAGTACTTC. Translated, it gives CAWSVLWTSGSGETQYF.